This T cell receptor (beta chain) originates from a study of a mutant IDH1 vaccine in newly diagnosed glioma. Only in-frame clones appear in the TCRdb table, and some are missing; sequencing was by immunoSEQ multiplex PCR. The top ten clones hold 7.1% of a sample with around 30,000 clones, approximately 78% of them seen once. Described time point: week 35, safety follow-up. With topical imiquimod, each dose of the vaccine consisted of 300 ug of mutant IDH1 20-mer peptide. Points on this clone: Antigen unknown.

The source of this sequence is a woman younger than 35 with glioma. The specimen comprised PBMCs, sampled from a glioma patient whose treatment included an IDH1 peptide vaccine.

CDR3 sequence reads: CASSHTGGNTEAFF. As DNA, the CDR3 is TGCGCCAGCAGCCACACAGGGGGCAACACTGAAGCTTTCTTT. This chain joins TRBV5-1 and TRBJ1-1; 9 bases agree with TRBD1. J was trimmed by 2 bases and V by 4 bases; bases with no gene match: 3. Germline-derived CDR1 and CDR2 are SGHRS and YFSETQ. The CDR3 has 14 amino acids.